These 23 T cell receptor beta chains came from one sample sequenced in a study of tumour-infiltrating T cells in Burkitt lymphoma. Produced via immunoSEQ multiplex PCR; TCRdb's table is partial and in-frame only. The table records 1,500 to 2,000 clones, 9.5% to 15% of them present only once. Sequenced material: tumor tissue. Receptors were obtained from a human donor with Burkitt lymphoma.

With regard to this clone: The junction departs from germline at one end; a sequencing error may be responsible. CDR3 in DNA: TGTGTCAGTAGTACCCCGATGGGGTTGCTCGAGCCCCAGCATTTT. It encodes CVSSTPMGLLEPQHF. This chain uses TRBV19 with TRBJ1-5; D is uncertain. There are 15 residues in the CDR3. Looked up from germline, CDR1 is LNHDA and CDR2 is SQIVND (reference sequence).

The rearrangement joins TRBV6-4 to TRBJ1-6; D unclear. This CDR3 has 13 amino acids. Germline CDR1 is MRHNA and CDR2 is SNTAGT. Trimming cost V 3 bases and J 11 bases, with 11 bases left between them. CDR3 nucleotide sequence: TGTGCCAGCAGTGATCGGCAAGTGCCACCCCTCCACTTT. Amino acids: CASSDRQVPPLHF.

The gene calls are TRBV6-5 and TRBJ1-2; D call uncertain. V dropped 6 bases and J dropped 6 bases, with 14 bases sitting between them. This CDR3 region has 13 residues. CDR1 and CDR2 from the germline V gene are MNHEY and SVGAGI. In nucleotides, the CDR3 is TGTGCCAGCAGAGCCCGTGGATACGATGGCTACACCTTC. As protein: CASRARGYDGYTF.

This clone was observed a handful of times. The chain combines TRBV11-2 with TRBJ2-7, with D maybe TRBD2 (5 bases). V was shortened by 3 bases and J by 4 bases, with 13 bases between the two germline ends. The CDR3 sequence is 14 residues long. The germline V gene encodes CDR1 SGHAT and CDR2 FQNNGV. CDR3 sequence: CASSFYTGGYEQYF. CDR3 nucleotide sequence: TGTGCCAGCAGCTTTTACACTGGAGGATACGAGCAGTACTTC.

This clone came up a few times. The chain is built from TRBV7-2 and TRBJ1-3; no reliable D call. V was clipped by 2 bases and J by 1 base, with 12 bases between them. CDR1 and CDR2 from the germline V gene are SGHTA and FQGNSA. The CDR3 is 16 residues long. The CDR3 region has the DNA TGTGCCAGCAGCTTACACAGTCCTGTGTCTGGAAACACCATATATTTT. Translation gives CASSLHSPVSGNTIYF.

This chain joins TRBV11-2 and TRBJ2-1; D not resolved. This CDR3 comprises 16 residues. Germline V gene lookup returns CDR1 SGHAT and CDR2 FQNNGV. The V and J ends lost 1 base and 0 bases respectively, with 10 bases between them. In nucleotides, the CDR3 is TGTGCCAGCAGCTTAGGAACCTTGAGCTCCTACAATGAGCAGTTCTTC. It codes for CASSLGTLSSYNEQFF.

This clone was detected a few times. J is TRBJ2-3 and V is TRBV11-2; D perhaps matches TRBD1 (5 bases). The CDR3 has 15 residues. V shed 3 bases and J shed 1 base, with 11 bases lying between them. Germline V gene lookup returns CDR1 SGHAT and CDR2 FQNNGV. Here the CDR3 DNA reads TGTGCCAGCAGCTTCACAGGAGTGGGCACAGATACGCAGTATTTT. Its protein is CASSFTGVGTDTQYF.

There are a few counts of this clone. V and J are TRBV5-4 and TRBJ2-3, with D uncertain. This CDR3 is 13 amino acids long. V was trimmed by 0 bases and J by 1 base, leaving 3 bases between them. The germline CDR1 and CDR2 sequences are SGHNT and YYREEE (reference sequence). The DNA of the CDR3 is TGTGCCAGCAGCTTGGCGGGCACAGATACGCAGTATTTT. This codes for CASSLAGTDTQYF.

The chain recombines TRBV29-1 with TRBJ1-1, with 9 bases matching TRBD1. The CDR3 loop spans 11 amino acids. Germline CDR1 and CDR2: SQVTM and ANQGSEA. V lost 7 bases, J lost 4 bases, and 1 base stayed unmatched. The DNA of the CDR3 is TGCAGCGGACAGGGGGGCACTGAAGCTTTCTTT. This codes for CSGQGGTEAFF.

The rearrangement joins TRBV5-8 to TRBJ1-5; 8 bases agree with TRBD1. The CDR3 is made up of 20 amino acids. Germline assignment: CDR1 SGHTS and CDR2 YDEGEE. Trimming cost V 4 bases and J 0 bases; bases outside gene matches: 18. CDR3 sequence reads: CASSPGTGGGYRDSNQPQHF. The CDR3 DNA reads TGTGCCAGCAGCCCCGGGACAGGAGGCGGGTATCGGGATAGCAATCAGCCCCAGCATTTT.

The chain links TRBV13 to TRBJ2-3; unclear D gene. Germline V CDR1 and CDR2: PRHDT, FYEKMQ (reference sequence). CDR3 length equals 14 residues. V shed 5 bases and J shed 2 bases, with 11 bases lying between them. This CDR3 is CASSLTPFTDTQYF. CDR3 coding DNA: TGTGCCAGCAGCCTTACACCTTTCACAGATACGCAGTATTTT.

This clone has more than one count but fewer than ten. The chain joins TRBV7-9 to TRBJ2-2, with a weak D call TRBD1 (6 bases). The germline V and J ends were trimmed by 2 bases and 3 bases, with 16 bases remaining between them. The CDR3 totals 17 residues. Germline V gene sequence: CDR1 SEHNR, CDR2 FQNEAQ (reference sequence). CDR3 loop: CASSLTFRGPYTGELFF. CDR3 nucleotide sequence: TGTGCCAGCAGCTTAACGTTCAGGGGTCCGTACACCGGGGAGCTGTTTTTT.

This clone was counted between two and nine times. The CDR3 region is CASSLADRDYGYTF. Here the CDR3 DNA reads TGCGCCAGCAGCTTGGCCGACAGGGACTATGGCTACACCTTC. J is TRBJ1-2 and V is TRBV5-1, with 7 bases fitting TRBD1. CDR3 length equals 14 residues. Trimming cost V 0 bases and J 3 bases; bases outside gene matches: 2. Germline V gene lookup returns CDR1 SGHRS and CDR2 YFSETQ.

This clone has just a few counts. The rearrangement uses TRBV9 and TRBJ2-2; 11 nucleotides line up with TRBD2. Germline V gives CDR1 SGDLS, CDR2 YYNGEE. The CDR3 totals 16 residues. Trimming took 3 bases from V and 0 from J; bases not matched to a gene: 1. In nucleotides, the CDR3 is TGTGCCAGCAGCGGTAGCGGGAGGGCGAACACCGGGGAGCTGTTTTTT. Its protein product is CASSGSGRANTGELFF.

The V gene is TRBV29-1, the J gene TRBJ2-1; D remains unclear. Trimming removed 3 bases at V and 12 bases at J, with 9 bases between. Germline-derived CDR1 and CDR2 are SQVTM and ANQGSEA. The CDR3 consists of 10 residues. This CDR3 reads CSVEGLGQFF. The CDR3 DNA reads TGCAGCGTTGAGGGGTTAGGGCAGTTCTTC.

This clone has only a few counts. The gene calls are TRBV20-1 and TRBJ2-7; D gene ambiguous. The CDR3 extends over 11 amino acids. The ends were cut back, 1 base at V and 1 base at J, with 2 bases in the middle. In germline, CDR1 is DFQATT, CDR2 SNEGSKA (reference sequence). CDR3 protein: CSARASYEQYF. DNA for the CDR3: TGCAGTGCTAGAGCTTCCTACGAGCAGTACTTC.

The V gene is TRBV9, the J gene TRBJ2-7; D unclear. V lost 3 bases and J 2 bases, leaving 12 bases between the germline ends. The CDR3 loop spans 14 amino acids. The germline V gene encodes CDR1 SGDLS and CDR2 YYNGEE. The DNA for the CDR3 is TGTGCCAGCAGCGAGGGCTTAACTACCTACGAGCAGTACTTC. Translating it yields CASSEGLTTYEQYF.

The V and J genes are TRBV27 and TRBJ1-5; D is ambiguous. CDR1 MNHEY and CDR2 SMNVEV come from the germline V gene (reference sequence). V was pared by 3 bases and J by 6 bases, with 12 bases between. This CDR3 has 14 amino acids. The CDR3 nucleotides read TGTGCCAGCAGTTTGACATCGCGGGGTCAGCCCCAGCATTTT. Amino acid sequence: CASSLTSRGQPQHF.

The chain has TRBV27 and TRBJ1-5, with D perhaps TRBD1 (6 bases). This CDR3 is 16 amino acids long. The V gene's germline CDR1 is MNHEY and CDR2 SMNVEV (reference sequence). Trimming pared 0 bases from V and 4 bases from J, leaving 13 bases between. The CDR3 spells CASSLSQDSLNQPQHF. The CDR3 DNA reads TGTGCCAGCAGTTTATCTCAGGACAGTCTTAATCAGCCCCAGCATTTT.

A few counts support this clone. The chain joins TRBV10-3 to TRBJ1-3; D perhaps matches TRBD1 (5 bases). In germline, CDR1 is ENHRY, CDR2 SYGVKD. CDR3 length: 18 residues. Trimming removed 6 bases from V and 0 bases from J, with 21 bases in between. Here the CDR3 DNA reads TGTGCCATCAGACCCCTCGGGACCGTACAACACTCTGGAAACACCATATATTTT. It is translated as CAIRPLGTVQHSGNTIYF.

The V call is TRBV7-2, the J call TRBJ2-3; TRBD2 aligns across 8 bases. Looked up from germline, CDR1 is SGHTA and CDR2 is FQGNSA. J lost 1 base, V lost 4 bases, and 16 bases had no gene match. The CDR3 length is 19 residues. The DNA for the CDR3 is TGTGCCAGCAGCTCCCGACCCGGCCCGGGGGGGTTTGGCACAGATACGCAGTATTTT. Protein sequence: CASSSRPGPGGFGTDTQYF.

The CDR3 reads CASSFISGGELFF. The CDR3 DNA sequence: TGTGCCAGCAGCTTTATCAGTGGCGGGGAGCTGTTTTTT. This chain connects TRBV11-3 to TRBJ2-2; D not certain. Germline V gives CDR1 SGHNT, CDR2 YENEEA. Trimming took 3 bases from V and 7 from J, leaving 9 bases between them. The CDR3 loop spans 13 amino acids.

This rearrangement joins TRBV11-2 to TRBJ1-1; D not certain. This CDR3 is 13 amino acids long. V lost 5 bases and J lost 1, with 8 bases in between. Per the germline V gene, CDR1 is SGHAT and CDR2 is FQNNGV. This CDR3 reads CASSRTPNTEAFF. The DNA for the CDR3 is TGTGCCAGCAGCCGGACCCCGAACACTGAAGCTTTCTTT. Using reference TRBV11-2 and TRBJ1-1 for the parts outside the CDR3, the full variable domain is EAGVAQSPRYKIIEKRQSVAFWCNPISGHATLYWYQQILGQGPKLLIQFQNNGVVDDSQLPKDRFSAERLKGVDSTLKIQPAKLEDSAVYLCASSRTPNTEAFFGQGTRLTVV.